This TCR beta chain is from a study of early T cells in non-severe SARS-CoV-2 infection. This clonotype was counted between two and nine times. TCRdb itself ran the 5' RACE reads through MiXCR, one entry per CDR3 protein. Here the sample spans some 73,000 distinct CDR3 sequences, roughly 12% being singletons. The sequence derives from an adult who was a healthcare worker with PCR-confirmed SARS-CoV-2 infection or an uninfected control (not recorded which). Input material: whole blood.

The chain's CDR3 is CASSPPSGRARNEQFF. DNA of the CDR3: TGTGCCAGCTCACCACCGAGCGGGAGGGCCAGGAATGAGCAGTTCTTC. This chain links TRBV18 with TRBJ2-1; TRBD2 matches 10 bases. Germline CDR1 and CDR2: KGHSH and LQKENI. This CDR3 region has 16 residues. V lost 0 bases and J lost 7; bases outside the gene matches: 6.